Following are 18 T cell receptor beta chains from one sample sequenced in a study of glioma-infiltrating T cells. Amplification of TCR alpha and beta CDR3 regions from RNA used iRepertoire nested multiplex PCR. TCRdb re-called the multiplex PCR reads through MiXCR, storing one row per CDR3 protein. The sample shows roughly 200,000 distinct CDR3 sequences, more than 30% of them seen only once. Input material: glioma tissue, nonneoplastic brain tissue, or PBMCs (not recorded which). The receptors come from a human donor with low-grade glioma or glioblastoma, undergoing nonglioma brain surgery, or in good health (not recorded which).

V gene TRBV28 combines with J gene TRBJ1-2; tentatively, D is TRBD1 (6 bases). The CDR3 extends over 15 amino acids. Trimming took 8 bases from V and 6 from J, leaving 22 bases between them. Germline CDR1 reads MDHEN; CDR2 reads SYDVKM. The CDR3 nucleotides are TGTGCCAGCGGAGGGGGGGCGCGGTCTAGGGATGGCTACACCTTC. Translating it yields CASGGGARSRDGYTF.

Many counts were recorded for this clonotype. DNA of the CDR3: TGTGCCAGCAGTTTAAAATGGGCAGGCGCCTCTGTGAACACTGAAGCTTTCTTT. Protein product: CASSLKWAGASVNTEAFF. The genes are TRBV27 and TRBJ1-1; D remains unclear. Germline CDR1 MNHEY, CDR2 SMNVEV (reference sequence). Trimming took 2 bases from V and 0 from J, leaving 19 bases between them. The CDR3 sequence is 18 residues long.

This clonotype appeared many times. The CDR3 region has the DNA TGTGCCACCAGTGAATCCGGACAGATCAATCAGCCCCAGCATTTT. Amino acid sequence: CATSESGQINQPQHF. The chain couples TRBV24-1 to TRBJ1-5, with a tentative D call TRBD1 (6 bases). The CDR3 contains 15 residues. Germline V CDR1 and CDR2: KGHDR, SFDVKD. V lost 4 bases, J lost 3 bases, and 12 bases lay in between.

This clonotype occurred a few times. V gene TRBV29-1 combines with J gene TRBJ1-2; 12 bases agree with TRBD1. V lost 6 bases, J lost 7 bases, and 9 bases stayed unmatched. From germline, CDR1 is SQVTM and CDR2 ANQGSEA. There are 14 residues in the CDR3. CDR3 sequence: CSVGGGQGAAGYTF. As DNA, the CDR3 is TGCAGCGTGGGGGGGGGACAGGGGGCGGCTGGCTACACCTTC.

This clonotype was picked up many times. The V gene is TRBV27, the J gene TRBJ2-7; 7 nucleotides match TRBD2. Germline trimming cut 0 bases from V and 3 bases from J; bases unmatched to any gene: 5. CDR3 length: 15 residues. Germline V gene sequence: CDR1 MNHEY, CDR2 SMNVEV (reference sequence). The CDR3 nucleotides are TGTGCCAGCAGTTTATCTGGGGAGGGGTACTACGAGCAGTACTTC. Translation: CASSLSGEGYYEQYF.

This clonotype was detected ten times or more. It may be a read error: a sequence one base away is much more abundant. V usage is TRBV27 and J usage is TRBJ1-6; 8 bases align to TRBD1. Germline values: CDR1 MNHEY, CDR2 SMNVEV (reference sequence). The CDR3 is made up of 14 amino acids. Written as DNA, the CDR3 is TGTGCCGGCAGTAAAGGACAGGGAGGTTCACCCCTCCACTTT. Protein product: CAGSKGQGGSPLHF.

In this sample, this clonotype turned up many times. This chain links TRBV7-6 with TRBJ2-5, with TRBD2 as a possible D gene (5 bases). Per germline, CDR1 SGHVS and CDR2 FNYEAQ. Trimming cost V 3 bases and J 5 bases, with 10 bases left between them. The CDR3 runs to 13 residues. This CDR3 is CASSFGVGETQYF. The CDR3 DNA sequence: TGTGCCAGCAGCTTCGGGGTAGGGGAGACCCAGTACTTC. Full variable domain (missing parts from reference TRBV7-6 and TRBJ2-5): GAGVSQSPRYKVTKRGQDVALRCDPISGHVSLYWYRQALGQGPEFLTYFNYEAQQDKSGLPNDRFSAERPEGSISTLTIQRTEQRDSAMYRCASSFGVGETQYFGPGTRLLVL.

The table lists this clonotype with many counts. The chain links TRBV4-1 to TRBJ2-6; D uncertain. The CDR3 contains 17 residues. From germline, CDR1 is MGHRA and CDR2 YSYEKL. Deletions cut 3 bases from V and 0 bases from J, with 12 bases between. Written as DNA, the CDR3 is TGCGCCAGCAGCCAGTACCCCCTAACCTCTGGGGCCAACGTCCTGACTTTC. This gives the protein CASSQYPLTSGANVLTF.

This clonotype was recorded many times. The rearrangement joins TRBV28 to TRBJ2-7; D might be TRBD2 (6 bases). The CDR3 sequence is 14 residues long. The V gene lost 2 bases and the J gene lost 0 bases, with 8 bases spanning the gap. Germline loops: CDR1 MDHEN, CDR2 SYDVKM. Written as DNA, the CDR3 is TGTGCCAGCAGTTTAACGACTAGCTCCTACGAGCAGTACTTC. The encoded protein is CASSLTTSSYEQYF. Full variable domain (missing parts from reference TRBV28 and TRBJ2-7): DVKVTQSSRYLVKRTGEKVFLECVQDMDHENMFWYRQDPGLGLRLIYFSYDVKMKEKGDIPEGYSVSREKKERFSLILESASTNQTSMYLCASSLTTSSYEQYFGPGTRLTVT.

Ten or more counts support this clonotype. The chain employs TRBV29-1 and TRBJ2-1; TRBD2 agrees at 7 bases. The CDR3 extends over 13 amino acids. The V and J ends lost 7 bases and 0 bases, in that order; junction bases with no gene match: 3. Germline CDR1 SQVTM, CDR2 ANQGSEA. CDR3 amino acids: CSAPSGSYNEQFF. The CDR3 coding sequence is TGCAGCGCTCCTAGCGGCTCCTACAATGAGCAGTTCTTC.

The chain is built from TRBV5-1 and TRBJ2-2, with a tentative D call TRBD1 (7 bases). The germline CDR1 and CDR2 sequences are SGHRS and YFSETQ. There are 15 residues in the CDR3. V lost 4 bases to trimming and J lost 3 bases, with 13 bases between them. Here the CDR3 reads CASSPGDRHTGELFF. The CDR3, as DNA: TGCGCCAGCAGCCCGGGGGACAGACACACCGGGGAGCTGTTTTTT.

As regards this clonotype: Just one base apart from a much larger clone, this may be a read error. The chain recombines TRBV7-9 with TRBJ2-7, with D uncertain. The CDR3 length is 12 residues. Germline values: CDR1 SEHNR, CDR2 FQNEAQ (reference sequence). In DNA, the CDR3 is TGTGCCAGCGGCTTATCAGGACACGAGCAGTACTTC. Its protein product is CASGLSGHEQYF.

The chain combines TRBV6-1 with TRBJ2-5; D gene uncertain. Per germline, CDR1 MNHNS and CDR2 SASEGT. This CDR3 region has 14 residues. V lost 5 bases and J 3 bases, leaving 13 bases between the germline ends. The CDR3 spells CASSSRADKETQYF. CDR3 bases: TGTGCCAGCAGTAGCCGGGCCGACAAAGAGACCCAGTACTTC.

This clonotype was observed a few times. The V call is TRBV5-1, the J call TRBJ1-2, with D possibly TRBD1 on 5 matching bases. The CDR3 has 14 amino acids. Between the trimmed V and J ends, which lost 6 bases and 4 bases, there was a span of 16 bases. Germline-derived CDR1 and CDR2 are SGHRS and YFSETQ. Here the CDR3 reads CASTSGVLTYGYTF. The CDR3 DNA sequence: TGCGCCAGCACGTCGGGGGTCCTGACCTATGGCTACACCTTC.

On this clonotype itself: It may be a read error: a sequence one base away is much more abundant. The chain employs TRBV2 and TRBJ2-1; TRBD1 is a possible D gene (6 bases). The CDR3 loop spans 13 amino acids. CDR1 SNHLY and CDR2 FYNNEI come from the germline V gene. CDR3 nucleotides: TGTGCCAGCATCTACGTTAGGGACAATGAGCGGTTCTTC. This sequence encodes CASIYVRDNERFF.

This clonotype appeared a few times. J is TRBJ2-7 and V is TRBV4-2; possible D gene TRBD1, 7 bases. V shed 0 bases and J shed 3 bases, with 15 bases lying between them. Germline CDR1 is LGHNA and CDR2 is YNFKEQ. The CDR3 loop spans 16 amino acids. CDR3 region: CASSQDFQGGYYEQYF. In DNA form, the CDR3 reads TGTGCCAGCAGCCAAGATTTTCAGGGGGGTTACTACGAGCAGTACTTC.

The sample holds many counts of this clonotype. The J gene is TRBJ2-7, the V gene TRBV20-1; the D gene could be TRBD1 or TRBD2 (5 bases each). Germline V lookup: CDR1 DFQATT, CDR2 SNEGSKA (reference sequence). The CDR3 is 14 amino acids. Trimming stripped 1 base from V and 5 bases from J, with 15 bases between. CDR3 region: CSARGGRTSNEQYF. The CDR3 DNA sequence: TGCAGTGCTAGAGGGGGACGGACCTCGAACGAGCAGTACTTC.

This clonotype appeared a single time. A single base separates this from a much larger clone, so it may be a read error. Lacking the conserved final phenylalanine or tryptophan, this CDR3 likely reflects a read error. The chain combines TRBV5-1 with TRBJ2-2; a weak D match, TRBD1 (5 bases). The CDR3 runs 15 residues. Trimming took 3 bases from V and 6 from J, leaving 15 bases between them. The germline V gene encodes CDR1 SGHRS and CDR2 YFSETQ. CDR3 protein: CASSSRRGNSGELFC. The CDR3 coding sequence is TGCGCCAGCAGCTCCAGAAGGGGTAATTCCGGGGAGCTGTTTTGT.